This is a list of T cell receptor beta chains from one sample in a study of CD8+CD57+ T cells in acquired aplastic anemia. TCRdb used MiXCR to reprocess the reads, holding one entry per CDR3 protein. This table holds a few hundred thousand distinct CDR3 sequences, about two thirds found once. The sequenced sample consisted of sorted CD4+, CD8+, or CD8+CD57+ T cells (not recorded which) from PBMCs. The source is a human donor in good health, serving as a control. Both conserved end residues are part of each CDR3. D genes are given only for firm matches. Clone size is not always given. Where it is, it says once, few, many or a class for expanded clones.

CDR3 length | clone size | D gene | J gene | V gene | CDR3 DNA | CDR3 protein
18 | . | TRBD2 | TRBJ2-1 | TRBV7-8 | TGTGCCAGCAGCCTGGGACTAGCGGCGACGAACGCACAGAATGAGCAGTTCTTC | CASSLGLAATNAQNEQFF
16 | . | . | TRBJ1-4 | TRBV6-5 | TGTGCCAGCAGTCTATTATCGGACGGCCATTCTGAAAGACTGTTTTTT | CASSLLSDGHSERLFF
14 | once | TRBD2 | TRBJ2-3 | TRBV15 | TGTGCCAGCATCCTAGCGGCGGAAACAGGTAAGCAGTATTTT | CASILAAETGKQYF
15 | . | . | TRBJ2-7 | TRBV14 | TGTGCCAGCAGTCACACCATGACAGGAGGCTACGAGCAGTACTTC | CASSHTMTGGYEQYF
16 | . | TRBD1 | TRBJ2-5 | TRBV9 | TGTGCCACCAGCCGAGGACAGGGAGCCGGGCTACAGCCCCAGTACTTC | CATSRGQGAGLQPQYF
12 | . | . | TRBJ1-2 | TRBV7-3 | TGTGCCAGCAGTTTCCTGAGCGGGGGCTACACCTTC | CASSFLSGGYTF
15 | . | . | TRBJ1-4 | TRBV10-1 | TGCGCCAGCAGTGAGTCGGGCAGCGTGGATGAAAAACTGTTTTTT | CASSESGSVDEKLFF
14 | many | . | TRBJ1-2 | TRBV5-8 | TGTGCCAGCAGCTTGGAGGCAGGGTTTCATGGCTACACCTTC | CASSLEAGFHGYTF
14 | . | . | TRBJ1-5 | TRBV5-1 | TGTGCCAGCAGCGTCCATTCAGGGAGGGAGCCCCAGCATTTT | CASSVHSGREPQHF
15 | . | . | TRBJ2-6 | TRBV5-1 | TGCGCCACCAGCTTGAACGGACATGGCGACAACGTCCTGACTTTC | CATSLNGHGDNVLTF
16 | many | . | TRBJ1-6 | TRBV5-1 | TGCGCCAGCAGCCCAGAACCGTACAGGGAGGCTTCACCCCTCCACTTT | CASSPEPYREASPLHF
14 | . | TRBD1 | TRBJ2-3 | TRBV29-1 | TGTGGCGTCGAGGAGACAGGGGGAGAAGATACGCAGTATTTT | CGVEETGGEDTQYF
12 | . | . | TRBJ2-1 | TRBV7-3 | TGTGCCAGCAGCTCAGAGATAAATGAGCAGTTCTTC | CASSSEINEQFF
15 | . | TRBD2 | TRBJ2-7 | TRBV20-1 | TGCAGTGCTAACCTAGCGGACAATGAGTCCTACGAGCAGTACTTC | CSANLADNESYEQYF
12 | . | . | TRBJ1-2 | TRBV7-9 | TGTGCCAGCAGCTTAGCCGATACGCACTGTACCTTC | CASSLADTHCTF
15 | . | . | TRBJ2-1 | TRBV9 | TGTGCCAGCAGCGTAGGTGGGGAAGCCTACAATGAGCAGTTCTTC | CASSVGGEAYNEQFF
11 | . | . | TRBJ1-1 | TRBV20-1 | TGCAGCGCTAGAGATCAGGTCCACTCTTTCTTT | CSARDQVHSFF
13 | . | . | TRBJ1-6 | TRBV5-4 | TGTGCCAGCAGCCTGACCCCTTCCACACCCCTCCACTTT | CASSLTPSTPLHF
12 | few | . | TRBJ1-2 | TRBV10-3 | TGTGCCATCAGTCGCAGGGAAAATGGCTACACCTTC | CAISRRENGYTF
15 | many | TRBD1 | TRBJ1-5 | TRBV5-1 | TGCGCCAGCAGCTTGGGGACAGGGGGACGGCAGCCCCAGCATTTT | CASSLGTGGRQPQHF
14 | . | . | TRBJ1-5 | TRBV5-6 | TGTGCGAGCAAAGTCGCGGCCGGCCTTGGGCCCCAGCATTTT | CASKVAAGLGPQHF
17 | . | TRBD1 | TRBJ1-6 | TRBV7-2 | TGTGCCAGCAGCCGAGCGGGACAGGGGGCCAATAATCCGCCCCTCCACTTT | CASSRAGQGANNPPLHF
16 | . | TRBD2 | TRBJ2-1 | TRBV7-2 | TGTGCCAGCAGCAACATCGGGACTAGGGCCGGGGAGCTGCAGTTCTTC | CASSNIGTRAGELQFF
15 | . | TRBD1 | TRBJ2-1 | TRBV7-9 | TGTGCCAGCAGCTTAGCGGGACAGGGTTTCAATGAGCAGTTCTTC | CASSLAGQGFNEQFF
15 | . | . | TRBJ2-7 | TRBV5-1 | TGCGCCAGCAGCCTCGAACAGGGCTCAGGCGGCGAGCAGTACTTC | CASSLEQGSGGEQYF
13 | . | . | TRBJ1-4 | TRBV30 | TGTGCCTGGAGTGTAGGGTCTAATGAAAAACTGTTTTTT | CAWSVGSNEKLFF